These T cell receptor beta chains were read from a single sample in a study of cytomegalovirus exposure and HLA in healthy donors. Profiling relied on immunoSEQ multiplex PCR, and the TCRdb table lists in-frame clones only, not all of them. The sample holds 140,000 or so clones, over 75% seen once. The source material was PBMCs. The receptors shown here come from a woman between 40 and 55 years old in good health and CMV-seronegative. Each CDR3 is given with its conserved first and last residue. A D gene is named only where the DNA matches it firmly. Clone size is not always given. Where it is, it says once, few, many or a class for expanded clones.

>TRBD2|TRBJ2-7|TRBV28|NA
TGTGCCAGCAGTTTATACAGCATCGGGAGGGTATACGAGCAGTACTTC
CASSLYSIGRVYEQYF
>TRBD2|TRBJ2-5|TRBV7-9|NA
TGTTCCAGCAGCCCGGGACTAGCGGGAGAGACCCAGTACTTC
CSSSPGLAGETQYF
>NA|TRBJ2-7|TRBV5-4|NA
TGTGCCAGCAGCTCCCCAGACGAGGGTAGAAAGCAGTACTTC
CASSSPDEGRKQYF
>TRBD2|TRBJ2-1|TRBV9|NA
TGTGCCAGCAGCCCCGCCCTAGCGGGTTATTACAATGAGCAGTTCTTC
CASSPALAGYYNEQFF
>TRBD2|TRBJ2-5|TRBV7-8|NA
TGTGCCAGCAGGTTAGCGGGAGGGCCGCCAGAGACCCAGTACTTC
CASRLAGGPPETQYF
>TRBD2|TRBJ2-3|TRBV7-8|NA
TGTGCCAGCAGCTTTTACCCAAGCGGACTAGCGGGTAGCACAGATACGCAGTATTTT
CASSFYPSGLAGSTDTQYF
>NA|TRBJ2-7|TRBV30|once
TGTGCCTGCCACGGTGGCGAGCAGTACTTC
CACHGGEQYF
>TRBD1|TRBJ1-5|TRBV6-1|once
TGTGCCAGCAGTCCGCGGGACAGTCAGCCCCAGCATTTT
CASSPRDSQPQHF
>NA|TRBJ2-1|TRBV27|NA
TGTGCCAGCAGTTCCAGGTACAATGAGCAGTTCTTC
CASSSRYNEQFF
>NA|TRBJ2-1|TRBV2|NA
TGTGCCAGCAGTGACCGGGCTAGCGACTCTGAGCAGTTCTTC
CASSDRASDSEQFF
>NA|TRBJ2-4|TRBV11-3|NA
TGTGCCAGCAGCTTAGGAGGATCGAAAAACATTCAGTACTTC
CASSLGGSKNIQYF
>NA|TRBJ2-3|TRBV6-5|NA
TGTGCCAGCAGTTACTCACAGGGATTCACAGATACGCAGTATTTT
CASSYSQGFTDTQYF
>TRBD2|TRBJ2-1|TRBV27|NA
TGTGCCAGCAGTTTATATGCGGGAGGGGACAATGAGCAGTTCTTC
CASSLYAGGDNEQFF
>NA|TRBJ1-4|TRBV7-6|NA
TGTGCCAGCAGCCCACAAACCAGACACACAACTAATGAAAAACTGTTTTTT
CASSPQTRHTTNEKLFF
>NA|TRBJ2-7|TRBV6-5|NA
TGTGCCAGCAGCGCCGGGACTGGCTCCTACGAGCAGTACTTC
CASSAGTGSYEQYF
>TRBD1|TRBJ2-2|TRBV5-1|NA
TGCGCCAGCAGCCAGGGGACAGGGGCCGGGGAGCTGTTTTTT
CASSQGTGAGELFF
>TRBD1|TRBJ1-1|TRBV6-1|NA
TGTGGCAGCAGTCGACGGGACAGGGATGAAGCTTTCTTT
CGSSRRDRDEAFF
>TRBD2|TRBJ2-7|TRBV5-1|NA
TGCGCCAGCAGCCAGGGACTAGCGGAGTCCTACGAGCAGTACTTC
CASSQGLAESYEQYF
>NA|TRBJ1-2|TRBV7-9|NA
TGTGCCAGCAGCTTAACGGTTTATGGCTACACCTTC
CASSLTVYGYTF
>NA|TRBJ2-5|TRBV7-9|NA
TGTGCCAGCAGCTTAGCGCGGGAATCTAGATTCCAAGAGACCCAGTACTTC
CASSLARESRFQETQYF
>NA|TRBJ1-2|TRBV7-2|NA
TGTGCCAGCAGCTTAGTAATAGGCTACACCTTC
CASSLVIGYTF
>NA|TRBJ2-1|TRBV5-6|NA
TGTGCCAGCAGCTTGGCCGGGCAGGGATTGGGTCTGGAGCAGTTCTTC
CASSLAGQGLGLEQFF
>TRBD1|TRBJ2-7|TRBV29-1|NA
TGCAGCGCCAGGGACAGGGGCTACGAGCAGTACTTC
CSARDRGYEQYF
>TRBD1|TRBJ1-2|TRBV6-5|NA
TGTGCCAGCAGTACGACAGGGGGCGCGTCCTATGGCTACACCTTC
CASSTTGGASYGYTF
>NA|TRBJ1-6|TRBV4-1|few
TGCGCCAGCAAAGTCTCGAGCTCCTATAATTCCCCCCTCCACTTT
CASKVSSSYNSPLHF
>TRBD2|TRBJ2-1|TRBV2|NA
TGTGCCAGCAGTCCATTACTAGCGGGAGATTACAATGAGCAGTTCTTC
CASSPLLAGDYNEQFF
>TRBD2|TRBJ2-3|TRBV30|NA
TGTGCCTGGAGTGACGGGAGGTACACAGATACGCAGTATTTT
CAWSDGRYTDTQYF
>NA|TRBJ1-4|TRBV25-1|NA
TGTGCCAGCAGTGACCCTCGGGAAGGTGAAAAACTGTTTTTT
CASSDPREGEKLFF
>NA|TRBJ1-1|TRBV28|NA
TGTGCCAGCAGTTTGGCAGGGTCGAGTCCTGAAGCTTTCTTT
CASSLAGSSPEAFF
>TRBD1|TRBJ2-1|TRBV10-3|NA
TGTGCCATTTGTCCGGACAGGGGCGATGAGCAGTTCTTC
CAICPDRGDEQFF
>NA|TRBJ2-7|TRBV11-2|NA
TGTGCCAGCAGCTTAATGAGAGGAGAGCAGTACTTC
CASSLMRGEQYF
>TRBD2|TRBJ2-1|TRBV5-1|NA
TGCGCCAGCAGCTTGACAGCGGGGGTGGGTGAGCAGTTCTTC
CASSLTAGVGEQFF